These 25 T cell receptor beta chains were all obtained from the same sample, sequenced in a study of T cells in Graves' hyperthyroidism and ophthalmopathy. There were TCR beta CDR3 regions amplified from RNA transcripts. During a first-round RT-PCR of the TCR CDR3, the HTBI primer set was used. TCRdb processed the multiplex PCR reads anew with MiXCR; each CDR3 protein has one entry. The data show nearly 110,000 distinct CDR3 sequences, approximately 15% seen once. The sample consisted of blood. Receptor source: a woman in her fifties or sixties with Graves' hyperthyroidism.

This clonotype was detected ten times or more. This sequence joins TRBV20-1 and TRBJ1-1, with unresolved D. The CDR3 sequence is 11 residues long. Germline values: CDR1 DFQATT, CDR2 SNEGSKA (reference sequence). V was trimmed by 4 bases and J by 0 bases, leaving 3 bases between them. The CDR3 here is CSAMLNTEAFF. For the CDR3, the DNA is TGCAGTGCTATGTTGAACACTGAAGCTTTCTTT.

This clonotype has ten or more counts. This chain joins TRBV3-1 and TRBJ1-4; D is undetermined. The CDR3 extends over 13 amino acids. V was pared by 2 bases and J by 8 bases, with 9 bases between. The germline CDR1 and CDR2 sequences are LGHDT and YNNKEL (reference sequence). CDR3 sequence (DNA): TGTGCCAGCAGCCAAATAGTGGGAGAAAAACTGTTTTTT. This translates into CASSQIVGEKLFF. The full variable domain, completed using reference TRBV3-1 and TRBJ1-4, is DTAVSQTPKYLVTQMGNDKSIKCEQNLGHDTMYWYKQDSKKFLKIMFSYNNKELIINETVPNRFSPKSPDKAHLNLHINSLELGDSAVYFCASSQIVGEKLFFGSGTQLSVL.

This clonotype has at least ten counts. V is TRBV11-1 and J is TRBJ1-1; D gene uncertain. The CDR3 sequence is 13 residues long. Per germline, CDR1 SGHAT and CDR2 FQDESV (reference sequence). The germline V and J ends were trimmed by 5 bases and 0 bases, with 7 bases remaining between them. The DNA of the CDR3 is TGTGCCAGCAGCCAATCCCTGAACACTGAAGCTTTCTTT. As protein: CASSQSLNTEAFF.

This clonotype was seen repeatedly, ten times or more. The V gene is TRBV12-3 or TRBV12-4, the J gene TRBJ1-5; D is possibly TRBD1 (6 bases). V lost 0 bases and J 4 bases, leaving 10 bases between the germline ends. This CDR3 contains 15 residues. CDR3: CASSLAVTGNQPQHF. The CDR3 region has the DNA TGTGCCAGCAGTTTAGCCGTTACAGGGAATCAGCCCCAGCATTTT.

This clonotype was seen repeatedly, ten times or more. The chain has TRBV11-2 and TRBJ1-6; 7 positions match TRBD1. V shed 6 bases and J 8 bases; nucleotides not matched to a gene: 4. This CDR3 contains 13 residues. Germline values: CDR1 SGHAT, CDR2 FQNNGV. Here the CDR3 DNA reads TGTGCCAGCAGTGGACAGGAAGATTCACCCCTCCACTTT. This encodes CASSGQEDSPLHF. The variable domain in full, with the rest retrieved from reference TRBV11-2 and TRBJ1-6, is EAGVAQSPRYKIIEKRQSVAFWCNPISGHATLYWYQQILGQGPKLLIQFQNNGVVDDSQLPKDRFSAERLKGVDSTLKIQPAKLEDSAVYLCASSGQEDSPLHFGNGTRLTVT.

The chain employs TRBV19 and TRBJ1-5; TRBD1 matches at 9 bases. Germline V gene data show CDR1 as LNHDA and CDR2 as SQIVND (reference sequence). CDR3 size: 15 residues. The V gene end was trimmed by 4 bases and the J gene end by 4 bases; junction bases not matched to a gene: 5. The CDR3 loop reads CASSTGQGENQPQHF. The CDR3 DNA is TGTGCCAGTAGTACGGGACAGGGTGAAAATCAGCCCCAGCATTTT.

This clonotype occurred many times. The chain is built from TRBV19 and TRBJ1-2, with TRBD1 matching over 7 bases. The CDR3 runs to 15 residues. The germline V gene encodes CDR1 LNHDA and CDR2 SQIVND (reference sequence). The V gene end was trimmed by 5 bases and the J gene end by 4 bases; junction bases not matched to a gene: 10. The CDR3: CASSPSRDSFYGYTF. The DNA of the CDR3 is TGTGCCAGTAGTCCAAGCCGGGACAGCTTCTATGGCTACACCTTC. The variable domain in full, completed from reference TRBV19 and TRBJ1-2, reads DGGITQSPKYLFRKEGQNVTLSCEQNLNHDAMYWYRQDPGQGLRLIYYSQIVNDFQKGDIAEGYSVSREKKESFPLTVTSAQKNPTAFYLCASSPSRDSFYGYTFGSGTRLTVV.

This clonotype has just a few counts. This chain links TRBV18 with TRBJ2-1; tentatively, D is TRBD2 (6 bases). The CDR3 has 15 residues. Trimming removed 2 bases from V and 7 bases from J, with 15 bases in between. Germline V gene sequence: CDR1 KGHSH, CDR2 LQKENI. As DNA, the CDR3 is TGTGCCAGCTCACCAGCATTAGCGGAGACTAATGAGCAGTTCTTC. This encodes CASSPALAETNEQFF.

The rearrangement joins TRBV11-2 to TRBJ2-1, with unresolved D. The J call is doubtful: the DNA matches TRBJ2-7 better. CDR3 size: 13 residues. Germline lookup yields CDR1 SGHAT and CDR2 FQNNGV. CDR3: CASRHLRSYEQYV. The CDR3 nucleotides read TGTGCCAGCAGACACTTGCGTTCCTATGAGCAGTACGTC.

This clonotype has at least ten counts. This chain links TRBV5-1 with TRBJ2-3; 13 nucleotides line up with TRBD2. V trimming: 4 bases; J trimming: 3 bases; junction bases outside the gene matches: 8. The CDR3 totals 17 residues. Germline V gene sequence: CDR1 SGHRS, CDR2 YFSETQ. The CDR3 coding sequence is TGCGCCAGCAGCCTTGGACTAGCGGGAGAGGCTACAGATACGCAGTATTTT. Amino acids: CASSLGLAGEATDTQYF.

V is TRBV7-9 and J is TRBJ2-3; D is unresolved. CDR1 is SEHNR and CDR2 is FQNEAQ in the germline V gene (reference sequence). Trimming left V 5 bases short and J 10 bases short, with 19 bases between. The length of the CDR3 is 14 residues. In nucleotides, the CDR3 is TGTGCCAGCAGCCCCCCCTCTCCTCTTGGTCCGCAGTATTTT. Translating it yields CASSPPSPLGPQYF.

The chain employs TRBV5-1 and TRBJ2-1, with D perhaps matching TRBD1 (6 bases). V was clipped by 4 bases and J by 8 bases, with 16 bases between them. Looked up from germline, CDR1 is SGHRS and CDR2 is YFSETQ. This CDR3 comprises 14 residues. CDR3: CASSLGAYFDEQFF. The CDR3 DNA is TGCGCCAGCAGCCTGGGGGCGTATTTTGATGAGCAGTTCTTC. Looking up the rest from reference TRBV5-1 and TRBJ2-1 gives the full variable domain: KAGVTQTPRYLIKTRGQQVTLSCSPISGHRSVSWYQQTPGQGLQFLFEYFSETQRNKGNFPGRFSGRQFSNSRSEMNVSTLELGDSALYLCASSLGAYFDEQFFGPGTRLTVL.

The table lists this clonotype with many counts. The J gene is TRBJ1-3, the V gene TRBV28; no definite D call. V was shortened by 4 bases and J by 2 bases, with 6 bases between the two germline ends. CDR1 is MDHEN, CDR2 SYDVKM, per germline. The CDR3 contains 13 residues. The CDR3 sequence is CASSSPPGNTIYF. Written as DNA, the CDR3 is TGTGCCAGCAGTTCACCTCCTGGAAACACCATATATTTT.

This clonotype was observed at least ten times. V and J are TRBV29-1 and TRBJ2-1, with 10 bases aligning to TRBD1. Looked up from germline, CDR1 is SQVTM and CDR2 is ANQGSEA. The CDR3 runs to 14 residues. Trimming removed 6 bases from V and 4 bases from J; junction bases left unmatched: 6. The CDR3, as DNA: TGCAGCGTAGCGCGGACAGGGGGGTACAATGAGCAGTTCTTC. This translates into CSVARTGGYNEQFF.

In this sample, this clonotype turned up many times. The chain recombines TRBV20-1 with TRBJ2-7; TRBD2 agrees at 10 bases. From germline, CDR1 is DFQATT and CDR2 SNEGSKA (reference sequence). V shed 6 bases, J shed 3 bases, and the junction held 11 bases outside the gene matches. The CDR3 totals 15 residues. CDR3 in DNA: TGCAGTGCAAAAATCGGACTAGCGGCAGACTACGAGCAGTACTTC. This gives the protein CSAKIGLAADYEQYF.

The chain links TRBV28 to TRBJ2-2, with 11 bases aligning to TRBD1. Germline CDR1 and CDR2: MDHEN and SYDVKM. Trimming took 6 bases from V and 7 from J; bases not matched to a gene: 10. CDR3 size: 16 residues. Written as DNA, the CDR3 is TGTGCCAGCAGAGGACCCGGACAGGGGGCTGGCGGGGAGCTGTTTTTT. Protein product: CASRGPGQGAGGELFF.

This clonotype was seen ten or more times. This chain links TRBV27 with TRBJ2-3; D unresolved. Per the germline V gene, CDR1 is MNHEY and CDR2 is SMNVEV (reference sequence). V dropped 3 bases and J dropped 5 bases, with 12 bases sitting between them. The CDR3 spans 14 residues. This chain's CDR3 is CASSLAATRDTQYF. The CDR3 region has the DNA TGTGCCAGCAGTTTGGCGGCTACCAGAGATACGCAGTATTTT.

At least ten counts were recorded for this clonotype. The chain links TRBV5-1 to TRBJ1-6; 10 nucleotides align to TRBD1. This CDR3 is built from 14 residues. The V gene's germline CDR1 is SGHRS and CDR2 YFSETQ. J was trimmed by 12 bases and V by 0 bases; bases with no gene match: 3. The CDR3 region has the DNA TGCGCCAGCAGCTTGGCAGGGGACAGGGGACCCCTCCACTTT. Amino acid sequence: CASSLAGDRGPLHF. Together with reference TRBV5-1 and TRBJ1-6, the CDR3 gives the full variable domain: KAGVTQTPRYLIKTRGQQVTLSCSPISGHRSVSWYQQTPGQGLQFLFEYFSETQRNKGNFPGRFSGRQFSNSRSEMNVSTLELGDSALYLCASSLAGDRGPLHFGNGTRLTVT.

This clonotype was counted ten times or more. V and J are TRBV6-1 and TRBJ1-4; no definite D call. This CDR3 is 11 amino acids long. Trimming took 7 bases from V and 8 from J, leaving 8 bases between them. CDR1 is MNHNS, CDR2 SASEGT, per germline. The chain's CDR3 is CASTSGEKLFF. The CDR3 DNA sequence: TGTGCCAGCACCTCGGGCGAAAAACTGTTTTTT.

This clonotype has ten or more counts. The chain links TRBV6-2 or TRBV6-3 to TRBJ2-5; TRBD2 agrees at 11 bases. From germline, CDR1 is MNHEY and CDR2 SVGEGT. The trim removed 5 bases at V and 0 bases at J, leaving 8 bases unmatched. The CDR3 sequence is 17 residues long. The CDR3 nucleotides read TGTGCCAGCAGTGAACTAGCGGGAGACCCGTACCAAGAGACCCAGTACTTC. Its translation is CASSELAGDPYQETQYF.

This clonotype is classed as medium-sized (0.01 to 0.1%). The chain recombines TRBV24-1 with TRBJ2-7; D is undetermined. CDR1 and CDR2 from the germline V gene are KGHDR and SFDVKD. Deletions cut 5 bases from V and 0 bases from J, with 7 bases between. CDR3 length: 13 residues. In DNA, the CDR3 is TGTGCCACCAGTGGGGCAGGCTCCTACGAGCAGTACTTC. Translating gives CATSGAGSYEQYF.

This clonotype was detected only a few times. CDR3 nucleotide sequence: TGTGCCAGCAGTTACTCGACAGGGGGTCCCAACGAGCAGTACTTC. It is translated as CASSYSTGGPNEQYF. The chain combines TRBV6-6 with TRBJ2-7; 9 bases line up with TRBD1. V lost 0 bases to trimming and J lost 5 bases; unmatched junction nucleotides: 5. Germline V lookup: CDR1 MNHNY, CDR2 SVGAGI (reference sequence). This CDR3 is built from 15 residues.

This clonotype was found a few times. V gene TRBV5-1 combines with J gene TRBJ1-5; unclear D gene. Per the germline V gene, CDR1 is SGHRS and CDR2 is YFSETQ. V was pared by 4 bases and J by 2 bases, with 16 bases between. The CDR3 covers 16 residues. The CDR3 DNA is TGCGCCAGCAGCCCCCTCGGCGGGGAAGGCAATCAGCCCCAGCATTTT. Translated, it gives CASSPLGGEGNQPQHF.

V is TRBV7-2 and J is TRBJ2-3; D ambiguous. The germline V and J ends were trimmed by 4 bases and 0 bases, with 11 bases remaining between them. This CDR3 contains 15 residues. Germline CDR1 reads SGHTA; CDR2 reads FQGNSA. The DNA of the CDR3 is TGTGCCAGCAGCTCTAGAACACTTAGCACAGATACGCAGTATTTT. It codes for CASSSRTLSTDTQYF.

The chain is built from TRBV11-3 and TRBJ2-1; 12 bases align to TRBD2. The trim removed 5 bases at V and 9 bases at J, leaving 11 bases unmatched. Germline CDR1 SGHNT, CDR2 YENEEA. The CDR3 totals 16 residues. The CDR3 DNA sequence: TGTGCCAGCAGCCAAGGGACTAGCGGGTTAGGTTTTGAGCAGTTCTTC. It encodes CASSQGTSGLGFEQFF.